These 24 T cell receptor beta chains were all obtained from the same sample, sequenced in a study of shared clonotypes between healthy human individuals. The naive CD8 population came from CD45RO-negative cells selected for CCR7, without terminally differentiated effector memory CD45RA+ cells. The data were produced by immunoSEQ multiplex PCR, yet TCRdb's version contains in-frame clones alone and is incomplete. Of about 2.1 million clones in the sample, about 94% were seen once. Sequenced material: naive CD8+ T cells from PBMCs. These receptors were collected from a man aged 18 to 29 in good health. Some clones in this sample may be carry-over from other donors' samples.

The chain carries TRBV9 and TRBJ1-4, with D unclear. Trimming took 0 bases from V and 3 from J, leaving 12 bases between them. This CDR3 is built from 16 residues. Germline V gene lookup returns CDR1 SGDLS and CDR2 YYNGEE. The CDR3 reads CASSVAYSRPNEKLFF. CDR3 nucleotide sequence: TGTGCCAGCAGCGTAGCGTACAGCCGTCCTAATGAAAAACTGTTTTTT.

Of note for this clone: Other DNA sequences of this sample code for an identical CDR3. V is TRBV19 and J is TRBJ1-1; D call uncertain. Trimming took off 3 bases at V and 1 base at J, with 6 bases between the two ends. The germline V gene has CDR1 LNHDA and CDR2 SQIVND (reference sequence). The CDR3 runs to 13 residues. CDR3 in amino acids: CASSMTGNTEAFF. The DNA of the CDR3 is TGTGCCAGTAGTATGACTGGGAACACTGAAGCTTTCTTT.

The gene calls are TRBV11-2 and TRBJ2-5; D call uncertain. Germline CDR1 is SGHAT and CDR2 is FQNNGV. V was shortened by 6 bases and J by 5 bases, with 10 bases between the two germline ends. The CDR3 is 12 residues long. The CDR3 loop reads CASRAEGETQYF. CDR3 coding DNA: TGTGCCAGCAGAGCAGAAGGGGAGACCCAGTACTTC.

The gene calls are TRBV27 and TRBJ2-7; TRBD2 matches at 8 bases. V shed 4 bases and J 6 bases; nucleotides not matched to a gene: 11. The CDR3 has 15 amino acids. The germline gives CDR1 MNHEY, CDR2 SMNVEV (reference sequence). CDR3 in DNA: TGTGCCAGCAGTTCCCTCAAGCGGGAGATAGGCGAGCAGTACTTC. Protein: CASSSLKREIGEQYF.

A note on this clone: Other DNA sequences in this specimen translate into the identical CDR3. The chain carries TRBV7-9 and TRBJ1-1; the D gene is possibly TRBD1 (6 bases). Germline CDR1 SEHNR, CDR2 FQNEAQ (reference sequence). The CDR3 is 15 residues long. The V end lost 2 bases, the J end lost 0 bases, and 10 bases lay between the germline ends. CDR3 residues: CASSLLGGLNTEAFF. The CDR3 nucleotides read TGTGCCAGCAGCTTACTTGGGGGCCTGAACACTGAAGCTTTCTTT.

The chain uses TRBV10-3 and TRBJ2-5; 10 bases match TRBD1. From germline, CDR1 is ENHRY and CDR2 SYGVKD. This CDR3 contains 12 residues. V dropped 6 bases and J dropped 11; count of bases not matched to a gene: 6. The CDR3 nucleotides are TGTGCCATCAGGTGGACAGGGGGGGAGCAGTACTTC. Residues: CAIRWTGGEQYF.

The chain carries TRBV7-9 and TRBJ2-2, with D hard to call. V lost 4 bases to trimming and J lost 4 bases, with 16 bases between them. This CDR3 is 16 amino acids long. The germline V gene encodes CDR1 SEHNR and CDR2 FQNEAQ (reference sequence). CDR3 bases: TGTGCCAGCAGCTCCCCAGTGTTAGGGCGCACCGGGGAGCTGTTTTTT. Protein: CASSSPVLGRTGELFF. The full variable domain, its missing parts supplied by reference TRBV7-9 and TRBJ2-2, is DTGVSQNPRHKITKRGQNVTFRCDPISEHNRLYWYRQTLGQGPEFLTYFQNEAQLEKSRLLSDRFSAERPKGSFSTLEIQRTEQGDSAMYLCASSSPVLGRTGELFFGEGSRLTVL.

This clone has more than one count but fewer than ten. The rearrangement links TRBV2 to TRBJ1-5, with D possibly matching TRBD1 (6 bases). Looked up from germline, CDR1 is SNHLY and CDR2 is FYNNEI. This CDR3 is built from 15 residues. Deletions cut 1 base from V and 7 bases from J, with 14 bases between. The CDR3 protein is CASSEGGLWKQPQHF. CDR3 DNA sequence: TGTGCCAGCAGTGAAGGGGGGCTGTGGAAACAGCCCCAGCATTTT.

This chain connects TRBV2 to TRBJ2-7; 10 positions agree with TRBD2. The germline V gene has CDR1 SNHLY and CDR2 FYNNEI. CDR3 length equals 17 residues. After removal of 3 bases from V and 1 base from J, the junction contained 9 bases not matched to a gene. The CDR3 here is CASSERLAGAQSYEQYF. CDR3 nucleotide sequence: TGTGCCAGCAGTGAGCGGCTAGCGGGAGCCCAATCCTACGAGCAGTACTTC.

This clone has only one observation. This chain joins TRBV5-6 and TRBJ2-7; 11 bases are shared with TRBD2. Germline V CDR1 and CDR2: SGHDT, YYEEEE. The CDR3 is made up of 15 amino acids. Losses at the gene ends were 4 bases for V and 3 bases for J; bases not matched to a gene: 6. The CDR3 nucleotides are TGTGCCAGCAGCCCCGGACTAGCGGGCCTCTACGAGCAGTACTTC. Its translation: CASSPGLAGLYEQYF.

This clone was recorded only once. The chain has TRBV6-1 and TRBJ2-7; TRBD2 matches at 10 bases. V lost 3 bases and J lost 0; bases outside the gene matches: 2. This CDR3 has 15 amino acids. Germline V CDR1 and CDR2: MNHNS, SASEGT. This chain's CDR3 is CASSDIAGGSYEQYF. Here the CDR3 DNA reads TGTGCCAGCAGTGACATAGCGGGAGGCTCCTACGAGCAGTACTTC.

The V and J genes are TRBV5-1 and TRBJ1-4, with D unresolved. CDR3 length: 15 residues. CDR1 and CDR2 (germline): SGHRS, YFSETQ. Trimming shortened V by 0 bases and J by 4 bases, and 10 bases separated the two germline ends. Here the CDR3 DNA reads TGCGCCAGCAGCTTGGTTGGCAGGCTTAATGAAAAACTGTTTTTT. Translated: CASSLVGRLNEKLFF.

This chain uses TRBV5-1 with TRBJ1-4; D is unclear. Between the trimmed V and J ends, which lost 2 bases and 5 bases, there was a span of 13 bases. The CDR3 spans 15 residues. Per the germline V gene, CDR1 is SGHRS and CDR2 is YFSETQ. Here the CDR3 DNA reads TGCGCCAGCAGCTTCCTAGGGCAGCGCAATGAAAAACTGTTTTTT. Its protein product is CASSFLGQRNEKLFF. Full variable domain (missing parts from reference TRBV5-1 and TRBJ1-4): KAGVTQTPRYLIKTRGQQVTLSCSPISGHRSVSWYQQTPGQGLQFLFEYFSETQRNKGNFPGRFSGRQFSNSRSEMNVSTLELGDSALYLCASSFLGQRNEKLFFGSGTQLSVL.

CDR3 in DNA: TGTGCCAGCAGTGAAAATCTTGGGGGGCCCGTCCCGTCCTACGAGCAGTACTTC. Protein product: CASSENLGGPVPSYEQYF. The rearrangement joins TRBV2 to TRBJ2-7; tentatively, D is TRBD1 or TRBD2 (6 bases each). Germline V gene sequence: CDR1 SNHLY, CDR2 FYNNEI. The CDR3 runs 18 residues. V lost 2 bases and J lost 1, with 21 bases in between.

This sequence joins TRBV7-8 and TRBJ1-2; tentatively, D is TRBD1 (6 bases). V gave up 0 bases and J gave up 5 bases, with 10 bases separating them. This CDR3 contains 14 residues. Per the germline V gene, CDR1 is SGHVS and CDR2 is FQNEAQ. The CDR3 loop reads CASSLAAGAYGYTF. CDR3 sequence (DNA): TGTGCCAGCAGCTTAGCGGCAGGGGCATATGGCTACACCTTC.

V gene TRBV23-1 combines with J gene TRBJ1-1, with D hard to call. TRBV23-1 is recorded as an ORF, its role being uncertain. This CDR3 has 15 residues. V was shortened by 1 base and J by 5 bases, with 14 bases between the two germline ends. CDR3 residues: CASSQLMEGKTEAFF. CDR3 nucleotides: TGCGCCAGCAGTCAATTGATGGAAGGGAAGACTGAAGCTTTCTTT.

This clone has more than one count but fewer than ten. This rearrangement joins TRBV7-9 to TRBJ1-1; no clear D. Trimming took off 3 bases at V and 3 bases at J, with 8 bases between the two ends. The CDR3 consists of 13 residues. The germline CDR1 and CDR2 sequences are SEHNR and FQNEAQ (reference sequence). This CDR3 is CASSFGSDTEAFF. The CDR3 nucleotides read TGTGCCAGCAGCTTCGGTTCGGACACTGAAGCTTTCTTT.

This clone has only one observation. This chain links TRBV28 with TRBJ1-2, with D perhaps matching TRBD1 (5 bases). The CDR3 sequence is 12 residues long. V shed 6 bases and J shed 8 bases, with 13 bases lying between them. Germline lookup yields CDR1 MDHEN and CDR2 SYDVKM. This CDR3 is CASRIGGGGYTF. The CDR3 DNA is TGTGCCAGCAGGATCGGGGGAGGCGGCTACACCTTC.

The DNA for the CDR3 is TGTGCCAGTAGTATGCCCCGGGACGGGAATCAAAACACCATATATTTT. Encoded protein: CASSMPRDGNQNTIYF. The chain is built from TRBV19 and TRBJ1-3; D may be TRBD1 (5 bases). The CDR3 has 16 amino acids. V was trimmed by 3 bases and J by 6 bases, leaving 18 bases between them. Germline V gene lookup returns CDR1 LNHDA and CDR2 SQIVND (reference sequence).

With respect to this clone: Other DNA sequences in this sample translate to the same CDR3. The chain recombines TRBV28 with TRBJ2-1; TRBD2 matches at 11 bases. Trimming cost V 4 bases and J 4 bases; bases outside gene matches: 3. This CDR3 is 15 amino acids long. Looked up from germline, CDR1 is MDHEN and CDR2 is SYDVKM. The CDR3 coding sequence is TGTGCCAGCAGTTCAGGGACTAGCGGATACAATGAGCAGTTCTTC. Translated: CASSSGTSGYNEQFF.

CDR3 protein: CAISVGQPSTDTQYF. For the CDR3, the DNA is TGTGCCATCAGTGTGGGGCAGCCCTCCACAGATACGCAGTATTTT. The rearrangement links TRBV10-3 to TRBJ2-3; D is possibly TRBD1 (5 bases). V was cut by 4 bases and J by 2 bases, with 13 bases left in between. Germline lookup yields CDR1 ENHRY and CDR2 SYGVKD. The CDR3 contains 15 residues.

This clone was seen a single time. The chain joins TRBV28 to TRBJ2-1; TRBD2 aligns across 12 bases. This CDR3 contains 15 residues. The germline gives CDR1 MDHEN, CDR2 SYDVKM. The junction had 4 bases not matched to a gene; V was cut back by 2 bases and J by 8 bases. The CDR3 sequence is CASSLLAGGPYEQFF. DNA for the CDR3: TGTGCCAGCAGTTTACTAGCGGGAGGGCCCTATGAGCAGTTCTTC.

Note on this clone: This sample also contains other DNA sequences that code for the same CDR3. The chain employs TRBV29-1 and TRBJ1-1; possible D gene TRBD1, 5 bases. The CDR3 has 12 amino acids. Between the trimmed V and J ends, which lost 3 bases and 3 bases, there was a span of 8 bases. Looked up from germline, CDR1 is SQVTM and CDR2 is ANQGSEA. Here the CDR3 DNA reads TGCAGCGTTGATGGGGGTTACACTGAAGCTTTCTTT. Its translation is CSVDGGYTEAFF.

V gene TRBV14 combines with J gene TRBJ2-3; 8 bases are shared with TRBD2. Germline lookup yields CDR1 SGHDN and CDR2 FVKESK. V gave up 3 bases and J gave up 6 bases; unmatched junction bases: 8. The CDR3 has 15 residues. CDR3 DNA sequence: TGTGCCAGCAGCCATACCGGGACTAGGGGGGATACGCAGTATTTT. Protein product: CASSHTGTRGDTQYF.